This TCR beta chain was sequenced for a study of T-cell reconstitution after alpha-beta-depleted transplantation in children. For TCRbeta, the library was prepared with unique molecular identifiers. MiXCR, applied by TCRdb to the PCR reads, yields one record per CDR3 protein. The sample includes about 400,000 distinct CDR3 sequences, 20% of them seen just once. Germline-derived CDR1 and CDR2 are DFQATT and SNEGSKA (reference sequence). V shed 5 bases and J shed 7 bases, with 18 bases lying between them. This CDR3 comprises 14 residues. In this sample, this clonotype turned up a few times. The TCR comes from a human donor who donated a stem cell graft to a child with acute myeloid leukemia. The V gene is TRBV20-1, the J gene TRBJ1-5, with no clear D. Sequencing used PBMCs from the stem cell graft donor, obtained from the stem cell graft. CDR3 sequence reads: CSAASGNLGQPQHF. The CDR3 DNA reads as TGCAGTGCTGCCTCCGGGAACCTGGGACAGCCCCAGCATTTT.